Following are 15 T cell receptor beta chains from one sample sequenced in a study of type 1 regulatory T cells. TCRdb re-called the reads with MiXCR, one entry per CDR3 protein. Of 88,000 or so distinct CDR3 sequences listed, about 28% are singletons. The sequenced material came from CD4+ T cells, either the whole sample or a sorted fraction (not recorded which). Every receptor here comes from a human donor in good health.

The rearrangement links TRBV24-1 to TRBJ1-2; possibly TRBD1 for D (5 bases). The V gene's germline CDR1 is KGHDR and CDR2 SFDVKD. The V end lost 4 bases, the J end lost 4 bases, and 12 bases lay between the germline ends. The CDR3 contains 14 residues. CDR3: CATSDRDGRYGYTF. The CDR3 DNA follows: TGTGCCACCAGTGACCGGGACGGACGCTATGGCTACACCTTC.

This clonotype was observed a handful of times. The chain combines TRBV30 with TRBJ2-2, with TRBD2 as a possible D gene (6 bases). Germline assignment: CDR1 GTSNPN and CDR2 SVGIG (reference sequence). The CDR3 is 13 residues long. V shed 2 bases and J shed 5 bases, with 9 bases lying between them. The CDR3 protein is CAWSREFTGELFF. The CDR3 coding sequence is TGTGCCTGGAGTCGGGAGTTTACCGGGGAGCTGTTTTTT.

This chain links TRBV24-1 with TRBJ2-5; 10 bases line up with TRBD1. Looked up from germline, CDR1 is KGHDR and CDR2 is SFDVKD. The CDR3 is 15 amino acids. J gave up 6 bases and V 4 bases, and 7 bases lay outside the gene matches. CDR3 in amino acids: CATSDPGQGKQTQYF. The CDR3 DNA follows: TGTGCCACCAGTGACCCGGGACAGGGGAAACAGACCCAGTACTTC.

Only one count was recorded for this clonotype. The chain combines TRBV5-1 with TRBJ2-1; TRBD1 might be the D (6 bases). V lost 9 bases and J lost 9, with 22 bases in between. Germline V gives CDR1 SGHRS, CDR2 YFSETQ. The CDR3 runs to 14 residues. Here the CDR3 reads CATSLRGRGSEQFF. The CDR3 DNA reads as TGCGCCACCTCCCTCCGGGGCAGGGGTAGTGAGCAGTTCTTC.

This clonotype was detected many times. The genes are TRBV6-5 and TRBJ2-1, with 12 nucleotides matching TRBD2. The CDR3 is 12 amino acids. Trimming took 6 bases from V and 12 from J; bases not matched to a gene: 3. Germline V gene data show CDR1 as MNHEY and CDR2 as SVGAGI. The CDR3 reads CASRWTSGVQFF. The CDR3, as DNA: TGTGCCAGCAGATGGACTAGCGGGGTGCAGTTCTTC.

This clonotype appeared a few times. The V gene is TRBV6-1, the J gene TRBJ2-4; 7 nucleotides match TRBD1. V shed 2 bases, J shed 9 bases, and the junction held 16 bases outside the gene matches. Per germline, CDR1 MNHNS and CDR2 SASEGT. The CDR3 has 17 amino acids. The CDR3 coding sequence is TGTGCCAGCAGTGAATACGAACCAAGGGGGCGCTTGAGCATTCAGTACTTC. Amino acids: CASSEYEPRGRLSIQYF.

This clonotype occurred a few times. The chain uses TRBV7-6 and TRBJ1-2; 7 nucleotides align to TRBD1. Trimming at V came to 5 bases and at J to 2 bases, leaving 2 bases not matched to a gene. CDR3 length: 13 residues. Germline CDR1 and CDR2: SGHVS and FNYEAQ. Here the CDR3 reads CASSPQGNYGYTF. The CDR3 DNA reads as TGTGCCAGCAGCCCACAGGGGAACTATGGCTACACCTTC.

A few counts support this clonotype. V usage is TRBV7-8 and J usage is TRBJ2-6, with D unresolved. Trimming shortened V by 4 bases and J by 0 bases, and 16 bases separated the two germline ends. The germline gives CDR1 SGHVS, CDR2 FQNEAQ. This CDR3 comprises 18 residues. CDR3 in DNA: TGTGCCAGCAGCTCTACTGTGGGTTTCGGCTCTGGGGCCAACGTCCTGACTTTC. Translation gives CASSSTVGFGSGANVLTF.

The chain links TRBV6-1 to TRBJ1-3; D unclear. The CDR3 runs 16 residues. Germline V gene data show CDR1 as MNHNS and CDR2 as SASEGT. Deletions cut 3 bases from V and 4 bases from J, with 16 bases between. CDR3 sequence reads: CASSDGVITSGNTIYF. The CDR3, as DNA: TGTGCCAGCAGTGACGGGGTAATTACGTCCGGAAACACCATATATTTT.

This chain links TRBV7-2 with TRBJ1-1; 9 bases line up with TRBD1. The V and J ends lost 2 bases and 8 bases, in that order; junction bases with no gene match: 3. CDR1 SGHTA and CDR2 FQGNSA come from the germline V gene. The CDR3 is made up of 13 amino acids. CDR3 sequence (DNA): TGTGCCAGCAGCTTACTAGGGACAGGGGAAGCTTTCTTT. This codes for CASSLLGTGEAFF.

The rearrangement links TRBV12-3 or TRBV12-4 to TRBJ2-2; D is unresolved. V lost 3 bases and J lost 6, with 17 bases in between. This CDR3 is built from 16 residues. The CDR3 reads CASSFFSVRPAGELFF. CDR3 nucleotide sequence: TGTGCCAGCAGTTTTTTTAGTGTGAGGCCCGCCGGGGAGCTGTTTTTT.

This chain links TRBV29-1 with TRBJ2-3; 7 nucleotides align to TRBD1. Germline CDR1 and CDR2: SQVTM and ANQGSEA. V shed 5 bases and J 6 bases; nucleotides not matched to a gene: 14. CDR3 length: 15 amino acids. The CDR3, as DNA: TGCAGCGTTAAAGGGGAACTTTCACAGGGGGATACGCAGTATTTT. It specifies CSVKGELSQGDTQYF.

Comment on this clonotype: A much larger clone differs by one base, so this may be a read error. The rearrangement uses TRBV7-2 and TRBJ2-4; no clear D. This CDR3 is built from 14 residues. Germline loops: CDR1 SGHTA, CDR2 FQGNSA. The CDR3 protein is CASSLRGFKNVQYF. As DNA, the CDR3 is TGTGCCAGCAGCTTGCGTGGGTTCAAAAACGTTCAGTACTTC. Based on the CDR3 plus reference TRBV7-2 and TRBJ2-4, the full variable domain is GAGVSQSPSNKVTEKGKDVELRCDPISGHTALYWYRQSLGQGLEFLIYFQGNSAPDKSGLPSDRFSAERTGGSVSTLTIQRTQQEDSAVYLCASSLRGFKNVQYFGAGTRLSVL.

The J gene is TRBJ2-2, the V gene TRBV18; D call uncertain. This CDR3 is built from 16 residues. Trimming left V 0 bases short and J 1 base short, with 9 bases between. Germline values: CDR1 KGHSH, CDR2 LQKENI. The CDR3 protein is CASSPPLTQNTGELFF. DNA of the CDR3: TGTGCCAGCTCACCACCGTTGACACAGAACACCGGGGAGCTGTTTTTT.

This clonotype was counted a few times. The V gene is TRBV7-9, the J gene TRBJ2-7; 11 bases agree with TRBD1. J gave up 1 base and V 5 bases, and 10 bases lay outside the gene matches. Germline CDR1 SEHNR, CDR2 FQNEAQ (reference sequence). The CDR3 sequence is 17 residues long. DNA for the CDR3: TGTGCCAGCAGCCCACGCTTGGGACAGGGGGTATCCTACGAGCAGTACTTC. It translates to CASSPRLGQGVSYEQYF. The full variable domain, with the rest looked up from reference TRBV7-9 and TRBJ2-7, is DTGVSQNPRHKITKRGQNVTFRCDPISEHNRLYWYRQTLGQGPEFLTYFQNEAQLEKSRLLSDRFSAERPKGSFSTLEIQRTEQGDSAMYLCASSPRLGQGVSYEQYFGPGTRLTVT.